The present TCR beta chain was sequenced within a study of T cells in Graves' hyperthyroidism and ophthalmopathy. As for the study in general: Peripheral blood collection took place at initial diagnosis, before any treatment.

Amplification yielded TCR beta CDR3 regions, with RNA transcripts as the source. The TCR CDR3 first-round RT-PCR relied on the HTBI primer set. One entry per CDR3 protein results from TCRdb running MiXCR on the multiplex PCR reads. The table shows some 560,000 distinct CDR3 sequences, with less than 15% occurring only once. Study-level results: Blood also carried most thyroid clonotypes expanded above 0.001.

Used for diagnoses were clinical symptoms, serum thyroxine and TRAb, thyroid ultrasound and orbital computed tomography. Only a few counts were recorded for this clonotype. What it recognizes is unknown. From germline, CDR1 is MNHEY and CDR2 SVGEGT. Trimming cost V 5 bases and J 0 bases; bases outside gene matches: 11. The CDR3 covers 17 residues. This TCR came from a woman between 40 and 50 years old with Graves' hyperthyroidism. The genes are TRBV6-2 or TRBV6-3 and TRBJ2-3; 7 bases agree with TRBD2. The sequenced sample was blood. The CDR3 DNA sequence: TGTGCCAGCAGTCGTTCTAGCGGAACCTCTAGCACAGATACGCAGTATTTT. Translated, it gives CASSRSSGTSSTDTQYF.